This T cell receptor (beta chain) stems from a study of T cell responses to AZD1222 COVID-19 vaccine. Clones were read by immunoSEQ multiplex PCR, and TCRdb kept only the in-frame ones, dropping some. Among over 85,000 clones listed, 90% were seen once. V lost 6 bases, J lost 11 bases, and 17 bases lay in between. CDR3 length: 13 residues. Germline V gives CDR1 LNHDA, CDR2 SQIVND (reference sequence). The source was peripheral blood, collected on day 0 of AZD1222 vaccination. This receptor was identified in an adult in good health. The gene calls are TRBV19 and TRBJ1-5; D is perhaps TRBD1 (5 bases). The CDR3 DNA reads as TGTGCCAGTAGAACGACAGCTCCTAATTCCCAGCATTTT. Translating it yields CASRTTAPNSQHF.